This T cell receptor beta chain was observed in a study of shared clonotypes between healthy human individuals. Turning to the study itself: The cohort had two women and a few men, ages 18 to 49.

Trimming took off 3 bases at V and 8 bases at J, with 13 bases between the two ends. The germline CDR1 and CDR2 sequences are SGHTA and FQGNSA. This CDR3 region has 13 residues. Over several immunoSEQ plates, each subset's genomic DNA was distributed in even portions. It was on ten immunoSEQ deep assay plates that unsorted PBMC DNA was sequenced. Per the authors' pipeline: Filtering differed, since immunoSEQ gave only junction sequences and no quality scores. The table came from immunoSEQ multiplex PCR; TCRdb's copy has only in-frame clones and leaves some out. The DNA gave D and trimming, while V, J and clone size come from that table. The data show approximately 480,000 clones, about three quarters seen once. The count of this clone is one.

The receptor was isolated from a woman aged 40 to 49 in good health. Some clones in this sample may be carry-over from other donors' samples. The V gene is TRBV7-2, the J gene TRBJ1-2; D possibly corresponds to TRBD1 (6 bases). Sequencing was performed on PBMCs. Written as DNA, the CDR3 is TGTGCCAGCAGCTTCGGGGGCCCGGGGGGCTACACCTTC. Amino acids: CASSFGGPGGYTF.